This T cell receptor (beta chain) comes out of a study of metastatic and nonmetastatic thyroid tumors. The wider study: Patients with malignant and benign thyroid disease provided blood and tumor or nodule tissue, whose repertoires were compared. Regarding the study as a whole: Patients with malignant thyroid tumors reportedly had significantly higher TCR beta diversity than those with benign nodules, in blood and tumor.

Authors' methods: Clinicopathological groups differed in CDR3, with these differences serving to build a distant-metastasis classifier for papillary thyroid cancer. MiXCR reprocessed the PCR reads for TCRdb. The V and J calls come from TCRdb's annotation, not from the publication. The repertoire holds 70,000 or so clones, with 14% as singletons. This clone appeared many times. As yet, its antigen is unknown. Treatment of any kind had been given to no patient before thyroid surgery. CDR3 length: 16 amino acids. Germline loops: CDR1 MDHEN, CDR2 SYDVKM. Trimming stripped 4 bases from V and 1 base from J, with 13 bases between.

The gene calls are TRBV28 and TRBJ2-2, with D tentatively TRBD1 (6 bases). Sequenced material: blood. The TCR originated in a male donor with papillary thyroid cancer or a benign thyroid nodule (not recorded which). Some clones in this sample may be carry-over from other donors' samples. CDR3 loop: CASSSRQVVNTGELFF. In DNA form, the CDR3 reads TGTGCCAGCAGTTCCCGACAGGTGGTGAACACCGGGGAGCTGTTTTTT.